These 19 T cell receptor beta chains share one sample of origin, sequenced in a study of shared clonotypes between healthy human individuals. Assay used: immunoSEQ multiplex PCR; TCRdb lists only in-frame clones, some missing. This sample has about 2.4 million clones, with 90% to 95% found just once. Specimen: naive CD4+ T cells from PBMCs. The subset: CD45RA+ positively selected. The receptors originated from a man younger than 30 in good health. Some clones in this sample may be carry-over from other donors' samples.

The chain recombines TRBV7-2 with TRBJ2-7; 7 nucleotides agree with TRBD1. The V gene's germline CDR1 is SGHTA and CDR2 FQGNSA. With V trimmed by 5 bases and J by 3 bases, 10 bases remained unmatched. This CDR3 is built from 15 residues. Here the CDR3 DNA reads TGTGCCAGCAGCAGAACGAATTACAGGGGCTACGAGCAGTACTTC. Its protein is CASSRTNYRGYEQYF.

The genes are TRBV6-4 and TRBJ1-2; 8 bases fit TRBD1. V was clipped by 2 bases and J by 6 bases; unmatched bases: 11. CDR3 length equals 16 residues. Germline values: CDR1 MRHNA, CDR2 SNTAGT. The CDR3 sequence: CASSDRGQGPVDGYTF. For the CDR3, the DNA is TGTGCCAGCAGTGACCGAGGACAGGGACCGGTCGATGGCTACACCTTC.

This chain joins TRBV5-5 and TRBJ2-2; maybe TRBD2 (5 bases). CDR3 size: 15 residues. The germline CDR1 and CDR2 sequences are SGHKS and YYEKEE (reference sequence). Trimming pared 0 bases from V and 6 bases from J, leaving 12 bases between. In DNA form, the CDR3 reads TGTGCCAGCAGCTTGGCGCCCACCGGGGCCGGGGAGCTGTTTTTT. Its protein product is CASSLAPTGAGELFF. The full variable domain, completed using reference TRBV5-5 and TRBJ2-2, is DAGVTQSPTHLIKTRGQQVTLRCSPISGHKSVSWYQQVLGQGPQFIFQYYEKEERGRGNFPDRFSARQFPNYSSELNVNALLLGDSALYLCASSLAPTGAGELFFGEGSRLTVL.

The V call is TRBV7-3, the J call TRBJ2-2; 13 bases fit TRBD2. The CDR3 loop spans 16 amino acids. J was trimmed by 4 bases and V by 5 bases; bases with no gene match: 4. CDR1 and CDR2 from the germline V gene are SGHTA and FQGTGA. In DNA, the CDR3 is TGTGCCAGCAGCGCCGGACTAGCGGGAGCCACCGGGGAGCTGTTTTTT. Encoded protein: CASSAGLAGATGELFF.

J is TRBJ1-2 and V is TRBV27; unclear D gene. The CDR3 has 16 residues. From germline, CDR1 is MNHEY and CDR2 SMNVEV (reference sequence). Trimming took 4 bases from V and 2 from J, leaving 17 bases between them. Written as DNA, the CDR3 is TGTGCCAGCAGTTCTCCTCCGGGATCCTCAAACTATGGCTACACCTTC. Protein product: CASSSPPGSSNYGYTF.

The V and J genes are TRBV18 and TRBJ1-4; D is uncertain. The CDR3 is 15 amino acids. With 0 bases removed from V and 8 bases from J, the gap between germline ends came to 13 bases. Germline V gene data show CDR1 as KGHSH and CDR2 as LQKENI. CDR3: CASSPPGGVGEKLFF. CDR3 DNA: TGTGCCAGCTCACCACCCGGAGGCGTCGGGGAAAAACTGTTTTTT.

This sequence joins TRBV5-1 and TRBJ2-3, with 9 bases fitting TRBD2. Losses at the gene ends were 0 bases for V and 6 bases for J; bases not matched to a gene: 8. This CDR3 has 16 residues. The germline gives CDR1 SGHRS, CDR2 YFSETQ. This chain's CDR3 is CASSLVGSGSADTQYF. CDR3 DNA: TGCGCCAGCAGCTTGGTAGGTAGCGGGAGTGCGGATACGCAGTATTTT.

The genes are TRBV5-1 and TRBJ2-5, with TRBD2 identical over 14 bases. The length of the CDR3 is 16 residues. Germline values: CDR1 SGHRS, CDR2 YFSETQ. Trimming at V came to 4 bases and at J to 2 bases, leaving 4 bases not matched to a gene. CDR3 residues: CASSRGTSGRQETQYF. The CDR3 DNA reads TGCGCCAGCAGCAGGGGGACTAGCGGGAGACAAGAGACCCAGTACTTC.

V usage is TRBV28 and J usage is TRBJ2-7, with TRBD1 identical over 12 bases. Trimming removed 6 bases from V and 4 bases from J; junction bases left unmatched: 10. The CDR3 spans 16 residues. Germline CDR1 reads MDHEN; CDR2 reads SYDVKM. Here the CDR3 DNA reads TGTGCCAGCAGCCAATTTTTGGGACAGGGGGCTTACGAGCAGTACTTC. Translating gives CASSQFLGQGAYEQYF. The whole variable domain, remainder taken from reference TRBV28 and TRBJ2-7, is DVKVTQSSRYLVKRTGEKVFLECVQDMDHENMFWYRQDPGLGLRLIYFSYDVKMKEKGDIPEGYSVSREKKERFSLILESASTNQTSMYLCASSQFLGQGAYEQYFGPGTRLTVT.

The genes are TRBV28 and TRBJ2-7, with D unclear. The CDR3 extends over 12 amino acids. CDR1 and CDR2 (germline): MDHEN, SYDVKM. The germline V and J ends were trimmed by 2 bases and 11 bases, with 13 bases remaining between them. The CDR3 nucleotides are TGTGCCAGCAGTTTAGTTGGGCCTAGTAAGTACTTC. It specifies CASSLVGPSKYF.

On this clone itself: Other DNA sequences in the same sample also yield this CDR3. The chain couples TRBV28 to TRBJ2-7; TRBD2 aligns across 10 bases. Germline V gene data show CDR1 as MDHEN and CDR2 as SYDVKM. The CDR3 extends over 15 amino acids. V lost 4 bases to trimming and J lost 3 bases; unmatched junction nucleotides: 6. As DNA, the CDR3 is TGTGCCAGCAGTTCTCGGACTAGCGGACGCTACGAGCAGTACTTC. Its translation is CASSSRTSGRYEQYF.

As for this clone: Additional DNA sequences in this sample encode the identical CDR3. The chain carries TRBV5-1 and TRBJ2-3; maybe TRBD1 (5 bases). V gave up 2 bases and J gave up 0 bases, with 7 bases separating them. Germline-derived CDR1 and CDR2 are SGHRS and YFSETQ. The CDR3 loop spans 14 amino acids. The CDR3 spells CASSFSGSTDTQYF. The CDR3 DNA reads TGCGCCAGCAGCTTCTCAGGGAGCACAGATACGCAGTATTTT.

The CDR3 nucleotides read TGCGCCAGCAGCTTGGACAGGGCGGCCCTAGGATACGAGCAGTACTTC. Its translation: CASSLDRAALGYEQYF. This chain connects TRBV5-1 to TRBJ2-7; tentatively, D is TRBD1 (6 bases). CDR1 SGHRS and CDR2 YFSETQ come from the germline V gene. V lost 0 bases and J 4 bases, leaving 17 bases between the germline ends. The CDR3 length is 16 residues.

This chain connects TRBV7-3 to TRBJ1-2; 7 bases agree with TRBD1. The ends lost 5 bases at V and 1 base at J; junction bases unmatched: 4. Germline CDR1 reads SGHTA; CDR2 reads FQGTGA. The CDR3 contains 14 residues. The CDR3, as DNA: TGTGCCAGCAGCCTAGACAGGGTTAACTATGGCTACACCTTC. It yields the protein CASSLDRVNYGYTF.

In the case of this clone: The same CDR3 is also encoded by other DNA sequences in this sample. The chain recombines TRBV11-2 with TRBJ2-3; 9 nucleotides agree with TRBD1. CDR1 is SGHAT, CDR2 FQNNGV, per germline. The CDR3 length is 14 residues. After removal of 3 bases from V and 6 bases from J, the junction contained 4 bases not matched to a gene. The CDR3 DNA reads as TGTGCCAGCAGCTTGGACAGGGGTCCCGATACGCAGTATTTT. Translated: CASSLDRGPDTQYF.

This clone was counted a single time. This sequence joins TRBV18 and TRBJ1-5; 7 positions agree with TRBD1. The trim removed 4 bases at V and 1 base at J, leaving 4 bases unmatched. The germline CDR1 and CDR2 sequences are KGHSH and LQKENI. CDR3 size: 15 residues. CDR3 in amino acids: CASSQDRDSNQPQHF. DNA for the CDR3: TGTGCCAGCTCACAAGACAGGGACAGCAATCAGCCCCAGCATTTT.

This chain joins TRBV7-3 and TRBJ2-3, with TRBD2 matching over 13 bases. The CDR3 covers 18 residues. Germline CDR1 and CDR2: SGHTA and FQGTGA. The V segment lost 5 bases and the J segment 2 bases; nucleotides outside the gene matches: 10. As DNA, the CDR3 is TGTGCCAGCAGCCTCGCCGGGACTAGCGGGACGTACACAGATACGCAGTATTTT. This codes for CASSLAGTSGTYTDTQYF.

The gene calls are TRBV7-2 and TRBJ1-5, with a tentative D call TRBD1 (6 bases). The V end lost 3 bases, the J end lost 4 bases, and 19 bases lay between the germline ends. Germline V gene lookup returns CDR1 SGHTA and CDR2 FQGNSA. The CDR3 covers 17 residues. CDR3 amino acids: CASSFRGGRNQNQPQHF. CDR3 sequence (DNA): TGTGCCAGCAGCTTCCGGGGGGGCAGGAATCAAAATCAGCCCCAGCATTTT.

The gene calls are TRBV10-3 and TRBJ2-7; D gene uncertain. Germline CDR1 ENHRY, CDR2 SYGVKD. The CDR3 spans 15 residues. The V end was cut by 0 bases, the J end by 3 bases, with 12 bases between. This CDR3 is CAISESWGRGYEQYF. CDR3 DNA sequence: TGTGCCATCAGTGAGTCGTGGGGAAGAGGCTACGAGCAGTACTTC.